A selection of T cell receptor beta chains follows, all from one sample in a study of blood T cell repertoires in COVID-19. The data were produced by immunoSEQ multiplex PCR, yet TCRdb's version contains in-frame clones alone and is incomplete. The top ten clones hold 4.5% to 5.5% of a sample with fewer than 90,000 clones, about nine tenths of them seen once. Sequencing input: peripheral blood. Source of these receptors: a man aged 50 to 60 with active or convalescent COVID-19. Both conserved end residues are trimmed from each CDR3. Clone sizes are given selectively: once, few, many, or a class where the clone is expanded.

CDR3 length	clone size	V gene	J gene	CDR3 protein
14	.	TRBV7-9	TRBJ1-3	ASSLGYDRGGNTIY
13	.	TRBV7-9	TRBJ1-4	ASSATGSTNEKLF
10	once	TRBV11-3	TRBJ2-5	ASSPPKETQY
15	.	TRBV4-1	TRBJ2-5	ASSQVAAGGRQETQY
11	.	TRBV19	TRBJ1-2	ASSIGQGNGYT
14	.	TRBV2	TRBJ2-5	ASSVTLAGGQETQY
13	.	TRBV7-2	TRBJ1-3	ASSPRPHEGNTIY
13	.	TRBV6-5	TRBJ2-3	ASSYGQGGTDTQY
12	.	TRBV18	TRBJ2-7	ASSPLQGSNEQY
13	.	TRBV7-2	TRBJ2-1	ASSWLAGAGNEQF
12	.	TRBV5-1	TRBJ1-6	ASSFEGASSPLH
14	.	TRBV25-1	TRBJ2-7	ASSEKVQGYSYEQY
12	.	TRBV28	TRBJ2-7	ASSLPQIRYEQY
11	.	TRBV12-3/TRBV12-4	TRBJ2-2	ASRGLGTGELF
12	.	TRBV9	TRBJ2-7	ASSKGQGTYEQY
14	.	TRBV27	TRBJ1-6	ASRDLGGGGNSPLH
13	once	TRBV5-1	TRBJ1-2	ASSSRHEGDYGYT
13	once	TRBV28	TRBJ2-5	ASSSSGGKQETQY
17	.	TRBV4-3	TRBJ2-6	ASSQEGTSGDTGANVLT
14	.	TRBV28	TRBJ1-4	ASSLSTAGEGEKLF
14	.	TRBV2	TRBJ2-2	ASTPMSVSNTGELF
13	few	TRBV15	TRBJ2-1	ATSTGTSGGGEQF
10	.	TRBV7-9	TRBJ2-1	ASSFASNEQF
11	.	TRBV29-1	TRBJ1-3	SVEPSSGNTIY
16	.	TRBV19	TRBJ1-5	ASTTDRVGIDGNQPQH
14	.	TRBV4-1	TRBJ1-3	ASSQEGASLGNTIY
14	.	TRBV19	TRBJ2-1	ASSIETSGIYNEQF
13	.	TRBV11-2	TRBJ1-3	ASSPLRGSGNTIY
17	.	TRBV19	TRBJ1-5	ASSTHRDRGRARDQPQH
14	.	TRBV7-2	TRBJ2-1	ASSSTSGNIYNEQF
12	.	TRBV18	TRBJ1-2	ASSQQGIAYGYT
14	.	TRBV10-3	TRBJ2-5	AISESGGRRKETQY
12	.	TRBV28	TRBJ1-6	ASTPGGLNSPFH
14	.	TRBV11-2	TRBJ2-3	ASSLVAGKRTDTQY
12	.	TRBV4-3	TRBJ2-5	ASSQEGGQETQY
13	.	TRBV3-1/TRBV3-2	TRBJ1-3	ASSQEGREGNTIY
14	.	TRBV24-1	TRBJ2-3	ATSRGQGAWADTQY
10	.	TRBV18	TRBJ1-2	ASSPLGQGTT
10	.	TRBV14	TRBJ1-6	ASSGPNSPLH
11	.	TRBV29-1	TRBJ2-1	STVAGGYNEQF
14	.	TRBV7-2	TRBJ2-5	ASSSGETSGQETQY
13	.	TRBV28	TRBJ1-4	ASSLSTGFKEKLF
13	.	TRBV9	TRBJ2-1	ASSVATGGYNEQF
10	.	TRBV28	TRBJ1-1	ASLTAVTEAF
11	.	TRBV6-4	TRBJ2-5	ASNDRGPETQY
17	.	TRBV4-3	TRBJ2-2	ASSQDWTGGAYNTGELF
14	.	TRBV15	TRBJ1-5	ATSRATGGGRQPQH